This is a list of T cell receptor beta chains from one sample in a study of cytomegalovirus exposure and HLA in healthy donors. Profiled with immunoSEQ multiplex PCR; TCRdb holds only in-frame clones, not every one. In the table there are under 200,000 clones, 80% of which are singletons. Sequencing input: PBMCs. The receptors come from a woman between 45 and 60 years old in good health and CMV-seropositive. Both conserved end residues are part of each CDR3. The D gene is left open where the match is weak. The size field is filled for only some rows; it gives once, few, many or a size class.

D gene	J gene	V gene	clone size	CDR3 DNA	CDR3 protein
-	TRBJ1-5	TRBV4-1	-	TGCGCCAGCAGCCAAGATGGGAGGGGTCAGCCCCAGCATTTT	CASSQDGRGQPQHF
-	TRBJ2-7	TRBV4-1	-	TGCGCCAGCAGCCAAGCCCCTCAGGGCTTCTACGAGCAGTACTTC	CASSQAPQGFYEQYF
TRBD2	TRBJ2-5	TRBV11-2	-	TGTGCCAGCAGCTTTAGGACTAGCCAAGAGACCCAGTACTTC	CASSFRTSQETQYF
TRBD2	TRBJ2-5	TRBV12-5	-	TGTGCTAGTGGTTCAGGACTAGCGGGTGATGAGACCCAGTACTTC	CASGSGLAGDETQYF
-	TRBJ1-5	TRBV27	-	TGTGCCAGCTCCGGGGGGGGGCGCGGGTTAGGCAATCAGCCCCAGCATTTT	CASSGGGRGLGNQPQHF
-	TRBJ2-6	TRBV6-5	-	TGTGCCAGCAGAAGGAGGATGGCTGGGGCCAACGTCCTGACTTTC	CASRRRMAGANVLTF
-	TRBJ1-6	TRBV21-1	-	TGTGCCAGCGAAGGGGTTAGAGGCTTGAATTCACCCCTCCACTTT	CASEGVRGLNSPLHF
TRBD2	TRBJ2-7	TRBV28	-	TGTGCCAGCAGTTTACTAGCGGGAGTATTAAACGAGCAGTACTTC	CASSLLAGVLNEQYF
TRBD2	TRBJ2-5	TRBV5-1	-	TGCGCCAGCACAGCTAGCGGGCAGAAAGAGACCCAGTACTTC	CASTASGQKETQYF
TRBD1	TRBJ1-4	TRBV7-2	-	TGTGCCAGCAGCTTAGGGTCCTTGGGACAGCGTAATGAAAAACTGTTTTTT	CASSLGSLGQRNEKLFF
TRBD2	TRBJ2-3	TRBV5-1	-	TGCGCCAGCAGCGCGGGACTATCAAACCTCAGATTGGGCGCAGATACGCAGTATTTT	CASSAGLSNLRLGADTQYF
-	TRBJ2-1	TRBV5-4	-	TGTGCCAGCAGCGGAGAACTAGTCAATGAGCAGTTCTTC	CASSGELVNEQFF
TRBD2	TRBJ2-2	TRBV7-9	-	TGTGCCAGCAGCCAGGAGGTAGCGGGATCGGGCACCGGGGAGCTGTTTTTT	CASSQEVAGSGTGELFF
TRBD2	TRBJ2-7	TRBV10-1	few	TGCGCCAGCAGTGAGTCGAGGCGGGGGGCCTACGAGCAGTACTTC	CASSESRRGAYEQYF
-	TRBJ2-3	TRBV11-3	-	TGTGCCAGCAGCTTCGGTGAGGTTCCGACAGATACGCAGTATTTT	CASSFGEVPTDTQYF
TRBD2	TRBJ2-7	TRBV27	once	TGTGCCAGCAGTTTATTAGGGAGGGAATACTTC	CASSLLGREYF
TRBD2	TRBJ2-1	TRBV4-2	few	TGTGCCAGCAGCCAAGATCGAGCGGGGAGAAATAATGAGCAGTTCTTC	CASSQDRAGRNNEQFF
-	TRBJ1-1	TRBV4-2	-	TGTGCCAGCAGAAAGGGGGAAACGAACACTGAAGCTTTCTTT	CASRKGETNTEAFF
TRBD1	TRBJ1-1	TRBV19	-	TGTGCCAGTAGTCTGGCCGGGACAGGGGGCATCTGGGAAGCTTTCTTT	CASSLAGTGGIWEAFF
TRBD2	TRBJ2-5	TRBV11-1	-	TGTGCCAGCAGGGGAGCGGGAGCGCGGACCCAGTACTTC	CASRGAGARTQYF
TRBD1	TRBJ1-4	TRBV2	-	TGTGCCAGCAATGGACAGGGTGGGGGTGAAAAACTGTTTTTT	CASNGQGGGEKLFF
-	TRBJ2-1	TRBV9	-	TGTGCCAGCAGCCCGTGGGCCCCTACCTTCTACAATGAGCAGTTCTTC	CASSPWAPTFYNEQFF
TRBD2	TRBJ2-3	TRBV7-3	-	TGTGCCAGCAGGATAGCGGGAGTCAGCACAGATACGCAGTATTTT	CASRIAGVSTDTQYF
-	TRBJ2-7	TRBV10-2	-	TGCGCCAGCATGGTAGCCCTAAGCTCCTACGAGCAGTACTTC	CASMVALSSYEQYF
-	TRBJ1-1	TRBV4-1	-	TGCGCCAGCAGCCAAGATGGTACAAAGGCTTTCTTT	CASSQDGTKAFF
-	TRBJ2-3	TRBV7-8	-	TGTGCCAGCACCTTACTTGCTAGCGTTGGCACAGATACGCAGTATTTT	CASTLLASVGTDTQYF
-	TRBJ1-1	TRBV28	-	TGTGCCAGCCCCAACAGGGAGAACACTGAAGCTTTCTTT	CASPNRENTEAFF
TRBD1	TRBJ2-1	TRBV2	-	TGTGCCAGCACCTCAGGGGGACAGGAGTTTAATGAGCAGTTCTTC	CASTSGGQEFNEQFF
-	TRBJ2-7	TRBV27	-	TGTGCCAGCAGTTTTTTTGGGGGCGTTTACGAGCAGTACTTC	CASSFFGGVYEQYF
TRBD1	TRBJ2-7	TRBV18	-	TGTGCCAGCTCACTAGCTTCCGGGACAGGGGCGTCCCGCTACGAGCAGTACTTC	CASSLASGTGASRYEQYF
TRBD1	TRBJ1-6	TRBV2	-	TGTGCCAGCAACATCGGACAGGGTAATTCACCCCTCCACTTT	CASNIGQGNSPLHF
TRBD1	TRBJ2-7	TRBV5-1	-	TGCGCCAGCAGCTTGGAGGGACAGGGATCGGGGAGCCACTTC	CASSLEGQGSGSHF
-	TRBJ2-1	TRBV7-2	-	TGTGCCAGCAGCCAGGACTCTGGGGAGCACAATGAGCAGTTCTTC	CASSQDSGEHNEQFF
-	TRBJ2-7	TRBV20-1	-	TGCAGTGCTACCAGATACGAGCAGTACTTC	CSATRYEQYF
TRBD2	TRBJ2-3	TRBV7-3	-	TGTGCCAGCAGCTTGGTTAGCGGGATGGCAGATACGCAGTATTTT	CASSLVSGMADTQYF
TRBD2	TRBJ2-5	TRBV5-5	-	TGTGCCAGCAGCTTCTCGCGGGAGGGCGCCGAGACCCAGTACTTC	CASSFSREGAETQYF
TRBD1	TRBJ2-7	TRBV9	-	TGTGCCAGCAGCCCGACAGGGGAACTTTACGAGCAGTACTTC	CASSPTGELYEQYF